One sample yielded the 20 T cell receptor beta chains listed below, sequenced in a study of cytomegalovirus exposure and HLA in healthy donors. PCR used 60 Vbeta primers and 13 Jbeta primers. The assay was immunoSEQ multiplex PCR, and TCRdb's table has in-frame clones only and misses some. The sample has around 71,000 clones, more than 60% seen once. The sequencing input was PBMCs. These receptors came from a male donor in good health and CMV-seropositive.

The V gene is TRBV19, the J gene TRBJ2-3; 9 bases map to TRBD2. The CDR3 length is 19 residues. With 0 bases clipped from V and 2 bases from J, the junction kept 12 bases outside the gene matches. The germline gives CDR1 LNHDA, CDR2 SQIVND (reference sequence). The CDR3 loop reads CASSIEVLGLAGSTDTQYF. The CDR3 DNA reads TGTGCCAGTAGTATAGAAGTTTTGGGGCTAGCGGGATCCACAGATACGCAGTATTTT.

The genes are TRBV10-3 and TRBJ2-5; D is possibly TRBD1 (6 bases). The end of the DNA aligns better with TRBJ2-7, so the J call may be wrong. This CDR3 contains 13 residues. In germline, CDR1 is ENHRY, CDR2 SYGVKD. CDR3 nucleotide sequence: TGTGCCTCCCAGCCAGGGGCTGGCTACGAGCAGTACTTC. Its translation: CASQPGAGYEQYF.

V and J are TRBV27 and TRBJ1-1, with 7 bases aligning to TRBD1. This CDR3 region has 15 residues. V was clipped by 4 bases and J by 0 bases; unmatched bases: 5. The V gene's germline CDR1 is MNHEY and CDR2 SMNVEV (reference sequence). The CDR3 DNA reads TGTGCCAGCAGTTCCCGGGACAGTTTGAACACTGAAGCTTTCTTT. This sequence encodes CASSSRDSLNTEAFF.

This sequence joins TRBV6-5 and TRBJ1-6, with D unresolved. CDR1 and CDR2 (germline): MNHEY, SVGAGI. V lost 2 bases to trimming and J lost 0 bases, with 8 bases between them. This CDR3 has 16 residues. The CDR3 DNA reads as TGTGCCAGCAGTTACAGCCCGAGCTCCTATAATTCACCCCTCCACTTT. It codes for CASSYSPSSYNSPLHF.

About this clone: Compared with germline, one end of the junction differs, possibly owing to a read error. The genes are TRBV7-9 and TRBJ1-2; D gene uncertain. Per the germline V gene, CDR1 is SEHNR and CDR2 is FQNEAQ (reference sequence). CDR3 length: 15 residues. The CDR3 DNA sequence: TGTTCCAGCAGCTTATTAGGACTCCAACTCTATGGCTACACCTTC. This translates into CSSSLLGLQLYGYTF.

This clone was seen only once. The CDR3 DNA reads TGTGCCAGCAGCAAACGAGGGAGCTCCTATAATTCACCCCTCCACTTT. Encoded protein: CASSKRGSSYNSPLHF. This chain joins TRBV21-1 and TRBJ1-6. TRBV21-1 is flagged as a pseudogene. This CDR3 comprises 16 residues.

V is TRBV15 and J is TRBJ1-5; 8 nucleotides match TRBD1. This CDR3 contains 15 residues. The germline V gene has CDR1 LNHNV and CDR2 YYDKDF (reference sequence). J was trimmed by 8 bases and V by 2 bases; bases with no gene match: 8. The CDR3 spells CATSRPASGGEPQHF. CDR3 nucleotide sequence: TGTGCCACCAGCAGACCTGCATCAGGGGGCGAGCCCCAGCATTTT. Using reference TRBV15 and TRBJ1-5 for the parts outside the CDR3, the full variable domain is DAMVIQNPRYQVTQFGKPVTLSCSQTLNHNVMYWYQQKSSQAPKLLFHYYDKDFNNEADTPDNFQSRRPNTSFCFLDIRSPGLGDTAMYLCATSRPASGGEPQHFGDGTRLSIL.

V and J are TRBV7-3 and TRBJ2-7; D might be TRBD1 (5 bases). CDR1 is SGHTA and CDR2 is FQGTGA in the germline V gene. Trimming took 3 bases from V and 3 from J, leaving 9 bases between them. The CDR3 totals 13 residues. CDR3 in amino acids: CASSFDRNYEQYF. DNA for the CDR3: TGTGCCAGCAGCTTCGACAGAAACTACGAGCAGTACTTC.

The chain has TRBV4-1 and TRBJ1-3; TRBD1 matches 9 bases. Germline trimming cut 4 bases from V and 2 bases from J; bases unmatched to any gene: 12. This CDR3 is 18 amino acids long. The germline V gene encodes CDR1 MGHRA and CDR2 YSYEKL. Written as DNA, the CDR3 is TGCGCCAGCAGCCCCCCCTGGGGCCGGGACAGGGCTGGAAACACCATATATTTT. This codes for CASSPPWGRDRAGNTIYF.

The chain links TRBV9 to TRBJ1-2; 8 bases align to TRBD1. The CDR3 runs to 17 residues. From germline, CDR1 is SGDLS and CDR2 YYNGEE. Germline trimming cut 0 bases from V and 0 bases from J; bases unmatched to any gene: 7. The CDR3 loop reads CASSVVPGGLSNYGYTF. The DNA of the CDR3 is TGTGCCAGCAGCGTAGTTCCAGGGGGCCTCTCTAACTATGGCTACACCTTC.

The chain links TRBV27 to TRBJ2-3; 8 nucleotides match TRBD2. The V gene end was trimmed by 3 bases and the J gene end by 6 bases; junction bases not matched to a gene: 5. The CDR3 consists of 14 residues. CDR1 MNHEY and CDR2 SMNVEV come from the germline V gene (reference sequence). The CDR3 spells CASSFPSGGDTQYF. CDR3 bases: TGTGCCAGCAGTTTCCCCAGCGGGGGTGATACGCAGTATTTT.

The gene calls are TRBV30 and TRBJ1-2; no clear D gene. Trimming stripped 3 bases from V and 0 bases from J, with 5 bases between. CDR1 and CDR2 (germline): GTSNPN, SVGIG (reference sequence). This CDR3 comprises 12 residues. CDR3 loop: CAWSSANYGYTF. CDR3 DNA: TGTGCCTGGAGCTCGGCTAACTATGGCTACACCTTC.

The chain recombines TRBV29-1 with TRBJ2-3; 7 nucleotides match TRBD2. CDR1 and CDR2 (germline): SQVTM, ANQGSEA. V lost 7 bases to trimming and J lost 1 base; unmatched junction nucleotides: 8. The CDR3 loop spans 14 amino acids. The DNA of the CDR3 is TGCAGCGGCTTCCTCGCGGGGGGCACAGATACGCAGTATTTT. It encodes CSGFLAGGTDTQYF.

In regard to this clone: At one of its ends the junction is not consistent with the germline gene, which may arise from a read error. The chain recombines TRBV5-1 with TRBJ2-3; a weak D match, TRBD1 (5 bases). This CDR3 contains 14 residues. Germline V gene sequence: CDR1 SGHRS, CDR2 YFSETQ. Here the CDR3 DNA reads TGCGCCAGCAGCCCTCAGGCAGACACAGGTACGCAGTATTTT. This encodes CASSPQADTGTQYF.

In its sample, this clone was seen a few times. CDR3 nucleotides: TGTGCCAGCAGCTTATCCGAACAGTCAAGAAATTCACCCCTCCACTTT. This sequence encodes CASSLSEQSRNSPLHF. The rearrangement uses TRBV7-2 and TRBJ1-6; unclear D gene. This CDR3 is built from 16 residues. CDR1 is SGHTA and CDR2 is FQGNSA in the germline V gene. Trimming removed 2 bases at V and 7 bases at J, with 15 bases between.

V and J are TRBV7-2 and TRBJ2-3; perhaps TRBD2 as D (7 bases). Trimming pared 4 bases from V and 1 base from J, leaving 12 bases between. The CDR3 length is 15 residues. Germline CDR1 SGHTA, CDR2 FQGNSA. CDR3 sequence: CASSSGGRGTDTQYF. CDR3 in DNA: TGTGCCAGCAGCTCGGGGGGCCGGGGCACAGATACGCAGTATTTT.

The CDR3 loop reads CASGLFSGQVSLRLGNTIYF. The CDR3 region has the DNA TGTGCTAGTGGTTTGTTCTCGGGACAGGTGAGCTTAAGGCTTGGAAACACCATATATTTT. This chain links TRBV12-5 with TRBJ1-3; TRBD1 agrees at 8 bases. This CDR3 contains 20 residues. Germline values: CDR1 LGHNT, CDR2 FRNRAP. V dropped 2 bases and J dropped 3; count of bases not matched to a gene: 18.

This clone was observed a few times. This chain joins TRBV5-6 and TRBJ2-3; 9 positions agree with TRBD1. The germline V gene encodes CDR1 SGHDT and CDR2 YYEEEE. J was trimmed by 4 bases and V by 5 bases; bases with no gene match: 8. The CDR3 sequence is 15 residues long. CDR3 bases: TGTGCCAGCAGTTCGGACAGGGGTGTTTCAGATACGCAGTATTTT. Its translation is CASSSDRGVSDTQYF. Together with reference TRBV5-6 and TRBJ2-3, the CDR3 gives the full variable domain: DAGVTQSPTHLIKTRGQQVTLRCSPKSGHDTVSWYQQALGQGPQFIFQYYEEEERQRGNFPDRFSGHQFPNYSSELNVNALLLGDSALYLCASSSDRGVSDTQYFGPGTRLTVL.

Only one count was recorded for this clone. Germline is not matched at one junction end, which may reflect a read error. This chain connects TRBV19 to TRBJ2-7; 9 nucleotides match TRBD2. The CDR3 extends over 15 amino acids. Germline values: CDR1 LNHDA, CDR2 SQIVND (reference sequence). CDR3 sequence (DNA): TGTGCCAGTAGTACTAGCGGGGAGGGCGCCTACGGGCAGTACTTC. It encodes CASSTSGEGAYGQYF.

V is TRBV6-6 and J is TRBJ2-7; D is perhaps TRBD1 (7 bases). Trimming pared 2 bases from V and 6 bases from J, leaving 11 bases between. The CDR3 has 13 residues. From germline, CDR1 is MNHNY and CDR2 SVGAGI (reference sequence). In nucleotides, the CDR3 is TGTGCCAGCAGTTACCGGGGGACAGTCGAGCAGTACTTC. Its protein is CASSYRGTVEQYF.